The sequence of this TCR beta chain was determined in a study of cytomegalovirus exposure and HLA in healthy donors. Study conclusions and caveats: It was reported in a later analysis that an Asian-associated ancestry cluster showed fewer N-insertions than the 666-donor mean. As immune exposure information, only CMV serostatus was available.

The germline V and J ends were trimmed by 1 base and 2 bases, with 17 bases remaining between them. Germline CDR1 and CDR2: MGHRA and YSYEKL. The CDR3 spans 17 residues. Of note for this clone: Its target is unknown.

Vbeta (60) and Jbeta (13) primers were used in the PCR. Original processing notes: Some 11 million of the about 80 million unique TCR beta chains counted in a later analysis were shared. TCRdb's table, derived via immunoSEQ multiplex PCR, lists solely in-frame clones and lacks some. Clonal size and the V and J genes are those of that table, whereas D and trimming came from the DNA. The sample has about 76,000 clones, 75% to 85% seen once. The chain carries TRBV4-1 and TRBJ2-5, with a weak D call TRBD1 (6 bases). What was sequenced was PBMCs. The receptor was derived from a woman in her twenties or thirties in good health and CMV-seronegative. CDR3 protein: CASSQGGHPVDQETQYF. The CDR3 DNA reads TGCGCCAGCAGCCAAGGGGGACACCCCGTGGATCAAGAGACCCAGTACTTC.